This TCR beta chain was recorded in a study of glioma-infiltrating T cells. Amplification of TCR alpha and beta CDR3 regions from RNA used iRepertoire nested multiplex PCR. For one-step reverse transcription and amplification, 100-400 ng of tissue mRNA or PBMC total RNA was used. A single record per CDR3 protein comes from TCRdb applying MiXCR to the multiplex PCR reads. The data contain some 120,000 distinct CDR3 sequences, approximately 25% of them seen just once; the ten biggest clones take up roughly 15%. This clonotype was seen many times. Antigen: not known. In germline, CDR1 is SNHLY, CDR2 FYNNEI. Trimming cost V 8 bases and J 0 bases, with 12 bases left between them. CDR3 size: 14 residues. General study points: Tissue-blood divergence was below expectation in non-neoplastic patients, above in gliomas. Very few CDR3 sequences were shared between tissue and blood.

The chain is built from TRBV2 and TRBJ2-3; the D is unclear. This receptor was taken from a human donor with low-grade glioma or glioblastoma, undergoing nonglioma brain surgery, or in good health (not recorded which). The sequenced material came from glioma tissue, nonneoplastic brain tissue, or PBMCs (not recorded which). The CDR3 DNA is TGTGCCAGCCCGGACGACACTAGCACAGATACGCAGTATTTT. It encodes CASPDDTSTDTQYF.